This TCR beta chain came from a study of blood T cell repertoires in COVID-19. As regards this clone: Compared with germline, one end of the junction differs, possibly owing to a read error.

Using immunoSEQ multiplex PCR, the repertoire was profiled, and TCRdb retains in-frame clones only, with some absent. The table lists about 160,000 clones, about 86% of them singletons. Looked up from germline, CDR1 is SGHAT and CDR2 is FQNNGV. There are 17 residues in the CDR3. V is TRBV11-2 and J is TRBJ2-5, with D tentatively TRBD1 (5 bases). The clonotype was recovered from a man between 50 and 59 years old with active or convalescent COVID-19. The sample was peripheral blood. The CDR3 DNA reads TGTGCCAGCAGCCCCAACCCCGACAGCGCGAACCAAGGGACCCAGTACTTC. Its protein is CASSPNPDSANQGTQYF.